The source of this T cell receptor (beta chain) is a study of blood T cell repertoires in COVID-19 (TCRdb year 2020). General notes on the study: Collaborator samples came from the United States, Italy and Spain and covered acute and convalescent phases of COVID-19. Where available, HLA class I and class II types were taken from metadata supplied by the sample provider and were not determined by assay-based typing. The samples were drawn from two sources: the first 160 participants of the ongoing ImmuneRACE study, and approximately 1,300 subjects contributed by 6 global collaborators. The dataset comprised deeply sampled blood TCRbeta repertoires from subjects exposed to, actively infected with, or recovered from COVID-19. The sample metadata nearly always contained a de-identified subject ID, COVID-19 status, age in years and sex. A freely available public database, intended as a resource for researchers studying the immune response to SARS-CoV-2, is where the repertoires were released. The prospective study material was composed of cDNA or gDNA derived from T cells, B-cell-depleted T cells, or PBMCs. Beyond this particular receptor, the publication reports: The amount of clinical and demographic metadata varied by source and participant and was provided uncurated.

Collaborating institutions collected whole blood in K2EDTA tubes following their own protocols. For TCRbeta analysis, collaborators shipped samples in one of three forms: frozen whole blood, isolated PBMCs, or DNA extracted from either of those sample types. TCRbeta CDR3 regions were amplified from genomic DNA using the immunoSEQ Assay, a bias-controlled multiplex PCR. Per the source publication's procedure: The number of nucleated cells in each sample was estimated by amplification of reference gene primers within the assay. Sequence reads were collapsed and filtered to measure the absolute abundance of every unique TCRbeta CDR3 rearrangement. For each sample, productive Simpson clonality was calculated by taking the square root of Simpson's diversity index across productive rearrangements. The table was pulled from immuneACCESS by TCRdb, which kept in-frame rearrangements only. Such tables lose some clones; where checked, under half of the loss comes from unresolved V genes, and the rest has no known cause. V, J and clone size reflect that table, while D and trimming were determined from the DNA. For this sample there are roughly 120,000 clones; 70% to 85% appear just once. Jointly, the top ten make up just under 7.5% of the sample.

In regard to this clone: Its target antigen remains unknown. No much larger clonotype is one base removed from it; base qualities were not supplied.

The sequencing input was peripheral blood. This sequence originates from a man aged 70 or older with active or convalescent COVID-19.

The CDR3 amino acid sequence is: CASSQENRGGNYGYTF. The bases are TGCGCCAGCAGCCAAGAAAACAGGGGGGGCAACTATGGCTACACCTTC. This sequence uses TRBV4-1 and TRBJ1-2; 8 bases in the junction line up with TRBD1. V has 0 bases trimmed and J has 2 bases trimmed; junction bases matching no gene number 5. The CDR3 spans 16 residues, from the cysteine through the phenylalanine. The CDR3 DNA has 48 bases and is translated from base 1. CDR1 and CDR2 were assigned from the germline V gene as MGHRA and YSYEKL.